This T cell receptor (beta chain) was obtained from a study of T cell repertoires in cytomegalovirus infection. Study at large: Public signatures in TCR beta pointed to CMV infection and matching HLA type. Study-wide results and caveats: Ex vivo responses were dominated by HLA-C-restricted CMV-specific TCR beta clonotypes.

Points on this clonotype: Its antigen is not known. The junction shows a germline mismatch at one end, possibly a read error.

Via MiXCR, TCRdb re-called the reads, giving one row per CDR3 protein. The sample comprises around 120,000 distinct CDR3 sequences, roughly 39% of which are singletons, and about two thirds rests with the top ten. CDR3 length: 12 residues. The germline V gene has CDR1 LNHNV and CDR2 YYDKDF (reference sequence). Sequenced material: CD8+ T cells from cultured PBMCs, taken from culture after CMV antigen stimulation. The rearrangement links TRBV15 to TRBJ1-2; D remains unclear. This receptor was identified in a human donor in good health (CMV status not recorded). Some clones in this sample may be carry-over from other donors' samples. The DNA of the CDR3 is TGTGCCACCAGCGGAGATCGGAATGGCTACACCTTC. This sequence encodes CATSGDRNGYTF. The full variable domain, its missing parts supplied by reference TRBV15 and TRBJ1-2, is DAMVIQNPRYQVTQFGKPVTLSCSQTLNHNVMYWYQQKSSQAPKLLFHYYDKDFNNEADTPDNFQSRRPNTSFCFLDIRSPGLGDTAMYLCATSGDRNGYTFGSGTRLTVV.